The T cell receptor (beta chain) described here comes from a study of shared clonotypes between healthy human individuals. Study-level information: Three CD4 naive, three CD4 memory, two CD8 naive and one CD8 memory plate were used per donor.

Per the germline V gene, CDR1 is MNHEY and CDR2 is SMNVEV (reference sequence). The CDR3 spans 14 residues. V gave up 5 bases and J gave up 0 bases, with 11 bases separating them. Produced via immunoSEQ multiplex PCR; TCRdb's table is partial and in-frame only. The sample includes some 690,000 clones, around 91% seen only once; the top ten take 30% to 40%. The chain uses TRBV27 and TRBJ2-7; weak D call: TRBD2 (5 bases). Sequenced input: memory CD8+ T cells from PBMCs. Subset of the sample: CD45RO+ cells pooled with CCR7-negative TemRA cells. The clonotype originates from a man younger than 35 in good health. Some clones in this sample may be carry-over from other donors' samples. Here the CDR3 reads CASSRLRTSYEQYF. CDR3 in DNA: TGTGCCAGCAGTCGACTAAGGACCTCCTACGAGCAGTACTTC.